Sequencing of this T cell receptor beta chain was carried out in a study of graft-versus-host responses after intestinal transplantation. Study-wide points: Present in recipient marrow, GvH clones included some that appeared first in ileum or blood.

The V gene lost 5 bases and the J gene lost 4 bases, with 11 bases spanning the gap. There are 13 residues in the CDR3. Germline-derived CDR1 and CDR2 are PRHDT and FYEKMQ (reference sequence). In the case of this clone: What it binds is not known.

TCRdb's copy holds only in-frame clones and misses some; the assay was immunoSEQ multiplex PCR. Here the sample spans roughly 64,000 clones, roughly 90% being singletons. The V call is TRBV13, the J call TRBJ1-2; D gene unclear. The sequence was obtained from a human donor who was the organ donor for an intestinal transplant. The sequencing used unstimulated CD8+ T cells sorted from spleen or lymph node cells, collected before transplant. The CDR3 DNA reads as TGTGCCAGCAGCCCCCGCGGCAGCTATGGCTACACCTTC. Translating gives CASSPRGSYGYTF.